This TCR beta chain was captured in a study of shared clonotypes between healthy human individuals (TCRdb year 2020). Background for the entire study: A couple of women and a few men aged 18 to 49 years were included in the cohort. For each donor, three plates each were used for CD4 naive and CD4 memory, two plates were used for CD8 naive, and one plate was used for CD8 memory. Blood TCR repertoires of a handful of healthy adults were deeply sequenced to estimate repertoire size and the extent of clonotype sharing between individuals. Libraries were prepared and TCR repertoires were sequenced by different laboratories using diverse techniques, in order to increase sequencing depth and limit assay-specific biases. Per donor, leukapheresis produced somewhere between about 0.9 and 9 billion PBMCs.

Study-wide conclusions, independent of this receptor: Across four donors, about 5% of naive CD4, roughly 3.5% of naive CD8, 2.3% of memory CD4, and under 0.45% of memory CD8 clonotypes were shared. Sampling was restricted to blood, and TCR repertoires in tissue are likely to differ from TCR repertoires in blood. Compared with non-shared clonotypes, the clonotypes found in all four sorted-subset donors had higher generation probabilities. Estimated clonotype richness was generally larger for naive than for memory subsets. Based on pairwise subsampling, the degree of clonotype sharing among donors was expected to be affected by sequencing depth. Incomplete sequencing was indicated by rarefaction of sorted-subset datasets, despite the large sequencing depth. Because the study included a small number of donors, the genetic and exposure-history diversity represented was limited.

TCR CDR3 regions were amplified from genomic DNA by multiplex PCR using the deep immunoSEQ assay. Extracted genomic DNA from each cell subset was spread evenly across all wells of several immunoSEQ 96-well plates, with each plate serving as a replicate. For sorted subsets, each replicate PCR was loaded with 200 ng genomic DNA, equivalent to 30,000 or so T cell genomes. The purified libraries were quantified using a Qubit 3.0 fluorometer, sized with a Bioanalyzer 2100, and then quantified again using the KAPA Library Quantification kit. Every immunoSEQ 96-well plate was sequenced on a dedicated single-read 150-cycle Illumina NextSeq 550 flow cell. The paper's processing steps were these. Because the immunoSEQ output held only junctional sequences and lacked quality scores, the filtering could not match the filtering applied to full-length reads. Sequences were annotated with PyIR, a Python wrapper for IgBLAST v1.9, and V/J genes and CDR3 were assigned using IMGT germline references. Reads were removed for weak V/J assignments (E-value above 1e-6), missing CDR3, stop codons, out-of-frame junctions, or ambiguous translated residues. V3J clonotypes were defined as sequences sharing an identical inferred V gene, J gene, and CDR3 amino acid sequence. Percentage overlap between repertoires was computed as shared unique clonotypes divided by the size of the smaller repertoire. RTK rarefaction, the Chao1 estimator, and Recon v2.1 estimates of unobserved clonotypes were used to assess repertoire richness. Generation probabilities for all TCRbeta clonotypes obtained by the gDNA method from a handful of donors were computed using OLGA. TCRdb mirrors the immuneACCESS table, restricted to in-frame sequences. Some clones are absent from its copies; in checked studies, under half trace to an unresolved V gene, and the reason for the others is unknown. The V and J calls and clone size come from that table; D and trimming were worked out from the DNA. The table for this sample lists approximately 2,300,000 clones; under 95% of them were counted only once. Around 0.35% of the sample rests with the top ten.

The CDR3 runs 15 amino acids, cysteine and phenylalanine included. The only DNA kept is the CDR3, 45 bases in frame from the first base. At the junction V is shortened by 1 base and J by 5 bases, with 15 bases in between. Per the germline V gene, MDHEN is the CDR1 and SYDVKM is the CDR2. On this clone: Its antigen is currently not known. One base away there is no much larger clone; base qualities are not given.

Healthy HIV-negative adults with no recently reported acute infections or vaccinations were included as donors. All donors were Caucasian adults living in Nashville, Tennessee, USA. Magnetic negative selection was used to enrich CD4+ T cells, after which naive cells were positively selected on CD45RA and the negative fraction became the memory subset. Blood was obtained by leukapheresis, after which PBMCs were separated by Ficoll-Histopaque density gradient centrifugation and cryopreserved in liquid nitrogen vapor phase. Purity and quantity of every magnetically sorted T cell population were checked by analytical flow cytometry. Each sorted fraction had its genomic DNA isolated and then quantified by UV absorbance on a Nanodrop 2000c.

Sequencing used naive CD4+ T cells from PBMCs. What this sample's cell subset or site label stands for: CD45RA+ positively selected. This TCR was sampled from a young man in good health. Some clones in this sample may be carry-over from other donors' samples. The sequence is built from TRBV28 and TRBJ2-7, and TRBD1 may be the D gene, going by 5 matching bases. The CDR3 here reads CASSLLGRDSHEQYF. The DNA sequence follows: TGTGCCAGCAGTTTATTAGGCAGGGATAGCCACGAGCAGTACTTC.